The 18 T cell receptor beta chains presented below share a single source sample, sequenced in a study of long-term antiretroviral therapy in people with HIV. The immunoSEQ assay was v3.0, run at survey level. Method: immunoSEQ multiplex PCR; TCRdb's copy keeps in-frame clones and lacks some. The data contain some 31,000 clones, about three quarters of them singletons. The sample in question was unsorted PBMCs, obtained 3.1 years after starting antiretroviral therapy. The receptors were gathered from a woman aged 50 to 60 with HIV.

The rearrangement uses TRBV6-1 and TRBJ2-7; 8 bases map to TRBD1. V shed 7 bases and J 5 bases; nucleotides not matched to a gene: 10. CDR1 is MNHNS and CDR2 is SASEGT in the germline V gene. This CDR3 is built from 14 residues. CDR3 amino acids: CASIELAGGNEQYF. CDR3 coding DNA: TGTGCCAGCATAGAGTTGGCAGGGGGCAACGAGCAGTACTTC.

This clone came up once. The V gene is TRBV9, the J gene TRBJ1-2; D perhaps matches TRBD1 (5 bases). The CDR3 runs to 12 residues. With 7 bases removed from V and 8 bases from J, the gap between germline ends came to 15 bases. Germline-derived CDR1 and CDR2 are SGDLS and YYNGEE. This CDR3 is CASQTALGGYTF. The CDR3 region has the DNA TGTGCCAGCCAGACAGCTCTGGGAGGCTACACCTTC.

The chain employs TRBV4-1 and TRBJ2-1; 14 positions match TRBD2. After removal of 4 bases from V and 3 bases from J, the junction contained 11 bases not matched to a gene. In germline, CDR1 is MGHRA, CDR2 YSYEKL. There are 19 residues in the CDR3. CDR3 loop: CASSLGGLAGDQIYNEQFF. CDR3 DNA: TGCGCCAGCAGCCTAGGGGGACTAGCGGGGGACCAAATCTACAATGAGCAGTTCTTC.

The chain has TRBV30 and TRBJ1-3; D remains ambiguous. CDR3 size: 15 residues. V was clipped by 0 bases and J by 3 bases, with 12 bases between them. The germline gives CDR1 GTSNPN, CDR2 SVGIG (reference sequence). This CDR3 reads CAWSVRSGLGNTIYF. The CDR3 region has the DNA TGTGCCTGGAGTGTGAGGTCCGGCCTTGGAAACACCATATATTTT.

V gene TRBV7-9 combines with J gene TRBJ2-1; 7 nucleotides line up with TRBD2. Trimming at V came to 0 bases and at J to 5 bases, leaving 1 base not matched to a gene. The CDR3 consists of 14 residues. The germline V gene has CDR1 SEHNR and CDR2 FQNEAQ (reference sequence). In DNA, the CDR3 is TGTGCCAGCAGCTTAGCGGGGGGGAACAATGAGCAGTTCTTC. Its protein is CASSLAGGNNEQFF.

This clone was found a few times. The chain combines TRBV5-1 with TRBJ1-3; no reliable D call. This CDR3 contains 14 residues. The V end lost 7 bases, the J end lost 4 bases, and 15 bases lay between the germline ends. Germline CDR1 and CDR2: SGHRS and YFSETQ. The CDR3 loop reads CASGESVLGNTIYF. CDR3 nucleotides: TGCGCCAGCGGCGAGTCAGTTCTGGGAAACACCATATATTTT. The full variable domain, its missing parts supplied by reference TRBV5-1 and TRBJ1-3, is KAGVTQTPRYLIKTRGQQVTLSCSPISGHRSVSWYQQTPGQGLQFLFEYFSETQRNKGNFPGRFSGRQFSNSRSEMNVSTLELGDSALYLCASGESVLGNTIYFGEGSWLTVV.

The chain recombines TRBV7-9 with TRBJ2-3; D unclear. V was pared by 5 bases and J by 6 bases, with 3 bases between. Germline values: CDR1 SEHNR, CDR2 FQNEAQ (reference sequence). The CDR3 loop spans 10 amino acids. CDR3 amino acids: CASSLDTQYF. In DNA, the CDR3 is TGTGCCAGCAGCCTCGATACGCAGTATTTT.

The chain couples TRBV11-2 to TRBJ1-1, with unresolved D. The CDR3 length is 15 residues. Per germline, CDR1 SGHAT and CDR2 FQNNGV. The V and J ends lost 10 bases and 2 bases respectively, with 20 bases between them. CDR3 in DNA: TGTGCCACCTTCCGGGCCGAACCTTTAAACACTGAAGCTTTCTTT. As protein: CATFRAEPLNTEAFF. Complete variable domain (other parts from reference TRBV11-2 and TRBJ1-1): EAGVAQSPRYKIIEKRQSVAFWCNPISGHATLYWYQQILGQGPKLLIQFQNNGVVDDSQLPKDRFSAERLKGVDSTLKIQPAKLEDSAVYLCATFRAEPLNTEAFFGQGTRLTVV.

The CDR3 DNA is TGTGCCAGCAGCTCAGGGGCGGTTATCTATGGCTACACCTTC. It yields the protein CASSSGAVIYGYTF. The chain recombines TRBV5-4 with TRBJ1-2, with D possibly being TRBD1 (6 bases). Trimming removed 3 bases from V and 4 bases from J, with 13 bases in between. The CDR3 sequence is 14 residues long. Per germline, CDR1 SGHNT and CDR2 YYREEE (reference sequence). Together with reference TRBV5-4 and TRBJ1-2, the CDR3 gives the full variable domain: ETGVTQSPTHLIKTRGQQVTLRCSSQSGHNTVSWYQQALGQGPQFIFQYYREEENGRGNFPPRFSGLQFPNYSSELNVNALELDDSALYLCASSSGAVIYGYTFGSGTRLTVV.

This clone was observed a few times. The V gene is TRBV27, the J gene TRBJ2-7; 11 positions match TRBD1. Looked up from germline, CDR1 is MNHEY and CDR2 is SMNVEV (reference sequence). V gave up 10 bases and J gave up 2 bases; unmatched junction bases: 4. The CDR3 covers 13 residues. The chain's CDR3 is CATRGQGAYEQYF. CDR3 DNA sequence: TGTGCCACACGGGGACAGGGGGCCTACGAGCAGTACTTC.

This clone was recorded once. The V gene is TRBV27, the J gene TRBJ1-2, with 7 bases lining up with TRBD1. The CDR3 spans 16 residues. V shed 6 bases and J 8 bases; nucleotides not matched to a gene: 18. Germline CDR1 MNHEY, CDR2 SMNVEV (reference sequence). The CDR3 reads CASSYSGTEGRRGYTF. The CDR3 DNA is TGTGCCAGCAGCTATTCCGGGACAGAAGGCCGGCGGGGCTACACCTTC.

There are a few counts of this clone. This sequence joins TRBV6-1 and TRBJ1-6; D call uncertain. There are 11 residues in the CDR3. Trimming pared 3 bases from V and 11 bases from J, leaving 5 bases between. Germline lookup yields CDR1 MNHNS and CDR2 SASEGT. The CDR3 sequence: CASSEWAPLHF. CDR3 DNA sequence: TGTGCCAGCAGTGAGTGGGCACCCCTCCACTTT.

The chain carries TRBV7-2 and TRBJ2-1; the D gene could be TRBD1 or TRBD2 (5 bases each). Germline-derived CDR1 and CDR2 are SGHTA and FQGNSA. V lost 2 bases and J 0 bases, leaving 14 bases between the germline ends. This CDR3 is built from 17 residues. The CDR3: CASSLWSGPRSYNEQFF. The CDR3 DNA reads as TGTGCCAGCAGCTTATGGTCGGGACCCCGCTCCTACAATGAGCAGTTCTTC.

CDR3 in DNA: TGCGCCAGCAGCCAAGATCCACAGGACAATTCACCCCTCCACTTT. Protein: CASSQDPQDNSPLHF. The J gene is TRBJ1-6, the V gene TRBV4-1; possibly TRBD1 for D (5 bases). Germline V CDR1 and CDR2: MGHRA, YSYEKL. Trimming cost V 0 bases and J 7 bases, with 10 bases left between them. This CDR3 region has 15 residues.

The V call is TRBV7-2, the J call TRBJ2-6; unclear D gene. Trimming pared 0 bases from V and 1 base from J, leaving 7 bases between. Germline CDR1 reads SGHTA; CDR2 reads FQGNSA. The length of the CDR3 is 16 residues. CDR3 amino acids: CASSLASGSGANVLTF. The CDR3, as DNA: TGTGCCAGCAGCTTAGCATCCGGTTCTGGGGCCAACGTCCTGACTTTC.

The chain uses TRBV2 and TRBJ1-1, with D tentatively TRBD1 (5 bases). Germline CDR1 is SNHLY and CDR2 is FYNNEI. Between the trimmed V and J ends, which lost 2 bases and 4 bases, there was a span of 11 bases. The CDR3 runs 14 residues. In DNA form, the CDR3 reads TGTGCCAGCAGTGAATGGGCAGGGTCCACTGAAGCTTTCTTT. Its protein product is CASSEWAGSTEAFF.

The gene calls are TRBV14 and TRBJ2-5; TRBD1 matches at 9 bases. The CDR3 has 16 amino acids. V lost 5 bases, J lost 4 bases, and 11 bases stayed unmatched. CDR1 is SGHDN and CDR2 is FVKESK in the germline V gene. CDR3 DNA: TGTGCCAGCAGCGGAATTAGGGGACAGGGAGGAGAGACCCAGTACTTC. It translates to CASSGIRGQGGETQYF. The full variable domain, completed using reference TRBV14 and TRBJ2-5, is EAGVTQFPSHSVIEKGQTVTLRCDPISGHDNLYWYRRVMGKEIKFLLHFVKESKQDESGMPNNRFLAERTGGTYSTLKVQPAELEDSGVYFCASSGIRGQGGETQYFGPGTRLLVL.

This chain joins TRBV5-1 and TRBJ2-1, with 8 positions matching TRBD2. The V and J ends lost 4 bases and 7 bases, in that order; junction bases with no gene match: 10. CDR3 length: 15 amino acids. Germline V CDR1 and CDR2: SGHRS, YFSETQ. The CDR3 nucleotides read TGCGCCAGCAGCGCGGGGGGTTGGGGGATTAATGAGCAGTTCTTC. Translating it yields CASSAGGWGINEQFF.